One sample yielded the 6 T cell receptor beta chains listed below, sequenced in a study of T cell responses to AZD1222 COVID-19 vaccine. Clones were sequenced by immunoSEQ multiplex PCR, and TCRdb holds only the in-frame ones, with some missing. The sample has under 130,000 clones; 80% to 90% are singletons. The material was peripheral blood, obtained on day 0 of AZD1222 vaccination. Receptors were obtained from an adult in good health.

The chain couples TRBV5-5 to TRBJ1-4; TRBD1 agrees at 10 bases. Trimming took 4 bases from V and 8 from J; bases not matched to a gene: 11. Germline-derived CDR1 and CDR2 are SGHKS and YYEKEE (reference sequence). The CDR3 has 16 residues. CDR3 sequence reads: CASSLSPGTGDEKLFF. For the CDR3, the DNA is TGTGCCAGCAGCCTGAGTCCCGGGACAGGGGACGAAAAACTGTTTTTT.

The chain employs TRBV4-3 and TRBJ1-2; D might be TRBD1 (6 bases). Trimming removed 0 bases from V and 6 bases from J, with 11 bases in between. CDR1 and CDR2 (germline): LGHNA, YSLEER. The length of the CDR3 is 14 residues. CDR3 sequence (DNA): TGCGCCAGCAGCCAAGATGGTAGGGGGGATGGCTACACCTTC. This translates into CASSQDGRGDGYTF.

Only one count was recorded for this clone. Distinct nucleotide sequences in the sample also encode this CDR3. The DNA of the CDR3 is TGTGCCAGCAGTTTCGGACAGATTGAAGCTTTCTTT. Protein product: CASSFGQIEAFF. This chain joins TRBV12-3 or TRBV12-4 and TRBJ1-1; TRBD1 might be the D (6 bases). Trimming stripped 3 bases from V and 7 bases from J, with 9 bases between. The length of the CDR3 is 12 residues.

The V gene is TRBV28, the J gene TRBJ2-3; D unclear. From germline, CDR1 is MDHEN and CDR2 SYDVKM. This CDR3 is built from 14 residues. The V end lost 3 bases, the J end lost 2 bases, and 9 bases lay between the germline ends. CDR3 in amino acids: CASSLGAVTDTQYF. As DNA, the CDR3 is TGTGCCAGCAGTTTGGGTGCGGTCACAGATACGCAGTATTTT.

The chain uses TRBV4-3 and TRBJ2-7; 7 bases align to TRBD1. V shed 4 bases and J 6 bases; nucleotides not matched to a gene: 12. The CDR3 totals 15 residues. Germline-derived CDR1 and CDR2 are LGHNA and YSLEER. CDR3 DNA: TGCGCCAGCAGCCCAGAGATTTCCCGGGACAGCGAGCAGTACTTC. It translates to CASSPEISRDSEQYF.

This sequence joins TRBV5-1 and TRBJ1-3; D gene unclear. Germline V gene lookup returns CDR1 SGHRS and CDR2 YFSETQ. This CDR3 has 16 residues. V gave up 4 bases and J gave up 0 bases, with 14 bases separating them. The CDR3 region has the DNA TGCGCCAGCAGCCCTGACACACCCGACTCTGGAAACACCATATATTTT. Its translation is CASSPDTPDSGNTIYF.